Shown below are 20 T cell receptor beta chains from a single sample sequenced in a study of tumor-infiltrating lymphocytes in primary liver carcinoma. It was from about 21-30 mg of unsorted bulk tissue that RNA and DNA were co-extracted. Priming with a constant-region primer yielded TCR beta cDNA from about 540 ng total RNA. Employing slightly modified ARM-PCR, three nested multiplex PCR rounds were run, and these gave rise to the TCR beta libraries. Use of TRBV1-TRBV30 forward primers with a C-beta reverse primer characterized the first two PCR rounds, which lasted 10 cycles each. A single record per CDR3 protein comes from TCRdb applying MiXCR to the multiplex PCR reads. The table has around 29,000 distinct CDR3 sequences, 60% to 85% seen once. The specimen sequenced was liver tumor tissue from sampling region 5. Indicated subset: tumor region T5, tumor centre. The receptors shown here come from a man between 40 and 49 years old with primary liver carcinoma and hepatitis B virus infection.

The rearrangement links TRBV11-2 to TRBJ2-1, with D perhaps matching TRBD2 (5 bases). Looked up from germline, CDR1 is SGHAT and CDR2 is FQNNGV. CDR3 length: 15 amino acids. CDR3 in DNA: TGTGTTAGCAACTTGGGCAAAGCGGTGTACAATGAGCAGTTCTTC. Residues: CVSNLGKAVYNEQFF. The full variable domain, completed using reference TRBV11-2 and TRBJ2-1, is EAGVAQSPRYKIIEKRQSVAFWCNPISGHATLYWYQQILGQGPKLLIQFQNNGVVDDSQLPKDRFSAERLKGVDSTLKIQPAKLEDSAVYLCVSNLGKAVYNEQFFGPGTRLTVL.

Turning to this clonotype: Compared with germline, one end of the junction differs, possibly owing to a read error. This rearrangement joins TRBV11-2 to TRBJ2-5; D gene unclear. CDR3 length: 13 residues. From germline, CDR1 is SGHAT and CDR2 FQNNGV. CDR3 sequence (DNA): TGTGCATGCAGCTTAGTTCTGGAAGAGACCAAGTACTTC. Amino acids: CACSLVLEETKYF.

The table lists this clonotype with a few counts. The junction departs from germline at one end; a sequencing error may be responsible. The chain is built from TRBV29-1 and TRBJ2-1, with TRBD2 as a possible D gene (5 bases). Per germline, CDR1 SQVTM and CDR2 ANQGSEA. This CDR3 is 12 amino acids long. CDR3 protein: CSARPGWNEQFF. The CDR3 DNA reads TGCAGCGCCCGCCCGGGGTGGAATGAGCAGTTTTTC.

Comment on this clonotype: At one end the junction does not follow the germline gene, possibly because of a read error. CDR3 coding DNA: TGTGCCAACAGTGAGAACTGGGCGATCTCCTACGAGCAGTACTTC. This translates into CANSENWAISYEQYF. The chain links TRBV2 to TRBJ2-7; no clear D. Germline V CDR1 and CDR2: SNHLY, FYNNEI. The CDR3 is 15 residues long.

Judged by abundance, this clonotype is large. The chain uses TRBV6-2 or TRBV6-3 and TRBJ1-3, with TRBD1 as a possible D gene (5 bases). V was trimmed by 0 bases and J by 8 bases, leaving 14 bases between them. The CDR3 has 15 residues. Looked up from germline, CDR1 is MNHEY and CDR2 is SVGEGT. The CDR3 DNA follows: TGTGCCAGCAGTTACTCGGGACCGTGGTCGGACACCATATATTTT. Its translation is CASSYSGPWSDTIYF.

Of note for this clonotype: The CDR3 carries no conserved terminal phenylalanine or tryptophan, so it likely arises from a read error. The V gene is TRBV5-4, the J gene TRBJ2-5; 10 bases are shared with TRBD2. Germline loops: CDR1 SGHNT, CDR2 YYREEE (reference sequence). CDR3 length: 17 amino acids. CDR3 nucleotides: TGTGCTAGCAGCCATCTCCGCACAGCGGGAGGGCGAGAGACCCAGTACTTA. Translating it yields CASSHLRTAGGRETQYL.

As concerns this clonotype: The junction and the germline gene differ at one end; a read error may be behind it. In nucleotides, the CDR3 is TGTGCCAGCAGCTTAGTAGGGGCCGCAGGGACCGGGGAGCTGTCTTTT. The encoded protein is CASSLVGAAGTGELSF. The J gene is TRBJ2-2, the V gene TRBV13, with D perhaps given as TRBD1 or TRBD2 (5 bases each). This CDR3 is 16 amino acids long. In germline, CDR1 is PRHDT, CDR2 FYEKMQ (reference sequence).

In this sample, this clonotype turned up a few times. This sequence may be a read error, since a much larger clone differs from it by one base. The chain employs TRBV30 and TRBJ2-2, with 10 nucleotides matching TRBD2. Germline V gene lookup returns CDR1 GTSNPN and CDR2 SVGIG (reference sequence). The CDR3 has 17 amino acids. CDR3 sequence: CAWSVRTSGPNTGELLF. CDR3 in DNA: TGTGCCTGGAGTGTACGGACTAGCGGTCCGAACACCGGGGAGCTGCTTTTT. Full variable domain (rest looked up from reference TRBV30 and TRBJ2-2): SQTIHQWPATLVQPVGSPLSLECTVEGTSNPNLYWYRQAAGRGLQLLFYSVGIGQISSEVPQNLSASRPQDRQFILSSKKLLLSDSGFYLCAWSVRTSGPNTGELLFGEGSRLTVL.

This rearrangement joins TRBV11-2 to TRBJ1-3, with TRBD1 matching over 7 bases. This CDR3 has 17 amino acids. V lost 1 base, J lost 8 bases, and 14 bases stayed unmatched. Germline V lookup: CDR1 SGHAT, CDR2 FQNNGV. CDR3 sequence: CASSLVGPGTVRDTIYF. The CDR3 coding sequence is TGTGCCAGCAGCTTAGTCGGCCCCGGGACAGTACGAGACACCATATATTTT.

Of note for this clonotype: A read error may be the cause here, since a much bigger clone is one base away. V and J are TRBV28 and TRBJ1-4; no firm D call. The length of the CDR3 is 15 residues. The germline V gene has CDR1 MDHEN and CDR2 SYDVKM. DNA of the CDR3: TGTGCCAGCAGGTCCCCTAGGCCCATTCGTGAAGAACTGTTTTTT. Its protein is CASRSPRPIREELFF. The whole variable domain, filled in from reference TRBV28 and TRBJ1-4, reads DVKVTQSSRYLVKRTGEKVFLECVQDMDHENMFWYRQDPGLGLRLIYFSYDVKMKEKGDIPEGYSVSREKKERFSLILESASTNQTSMYLCASRSPRPIREELFFGSGTQLSVL.

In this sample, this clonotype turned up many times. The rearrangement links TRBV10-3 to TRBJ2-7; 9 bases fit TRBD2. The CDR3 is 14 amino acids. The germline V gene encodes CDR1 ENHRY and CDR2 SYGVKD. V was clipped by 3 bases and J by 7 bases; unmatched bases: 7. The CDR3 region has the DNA TGTGCCATCAGTGAATTTAGCGGGAGTGGGGAGCAGTACTTC. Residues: CAISEFSGSGEQYF.

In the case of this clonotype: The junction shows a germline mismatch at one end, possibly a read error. CDR3 sequence reads: CASSFRGSSYGHTF. The CDR3 bases are TGTGCGAGCAGTTTTCGTGGGAGTAGCTATGGCCACACCTTC. The chain carries TRBV12-3 or TRBV12-4 and TRBJ1-2, with D uncertain. The CDR3 contains 14 residues.

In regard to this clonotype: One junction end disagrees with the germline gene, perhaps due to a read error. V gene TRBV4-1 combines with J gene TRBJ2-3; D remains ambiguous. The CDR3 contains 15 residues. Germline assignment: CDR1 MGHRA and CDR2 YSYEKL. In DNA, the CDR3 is TGCGCCAGCAGCCAATGTCTTCCCTACACAGATAGGCAGTATTTT. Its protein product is CASSQCLPYTDRQYF.

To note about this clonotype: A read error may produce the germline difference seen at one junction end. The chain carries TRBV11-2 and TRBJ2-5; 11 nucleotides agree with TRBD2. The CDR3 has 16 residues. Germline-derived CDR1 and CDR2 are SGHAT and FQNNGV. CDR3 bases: TGTGCCAGCAGCAAAACTCCTAGCGGGGGGAAAGAGGCCCAGCACTTC. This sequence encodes CASSKTPSGGKEAQHF.

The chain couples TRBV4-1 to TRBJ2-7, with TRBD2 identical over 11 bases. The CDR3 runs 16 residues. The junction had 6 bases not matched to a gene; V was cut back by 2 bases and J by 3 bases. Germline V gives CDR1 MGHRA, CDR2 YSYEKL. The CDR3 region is CASSQSGLAAVYEQYF. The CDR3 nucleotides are TGCGCCAGCAGCCAATCGGGACTAGCGGCAGTCTACGAGCAGTACTTC.

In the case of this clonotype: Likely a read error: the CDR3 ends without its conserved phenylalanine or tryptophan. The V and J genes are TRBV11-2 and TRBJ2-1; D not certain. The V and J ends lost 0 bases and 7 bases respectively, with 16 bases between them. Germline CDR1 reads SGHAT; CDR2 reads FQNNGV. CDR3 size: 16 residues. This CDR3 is CASSLEFLSGMNEQFL. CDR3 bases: TGTGCCAGCAGCTTAGAGTTCCTATCGGGTATGAATGAGCAGTTCTTA.

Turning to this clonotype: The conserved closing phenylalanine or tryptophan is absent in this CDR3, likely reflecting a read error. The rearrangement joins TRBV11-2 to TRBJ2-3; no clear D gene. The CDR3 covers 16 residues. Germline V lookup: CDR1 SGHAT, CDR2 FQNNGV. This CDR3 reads CASSRRPINPTVTQYS. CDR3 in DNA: TGTGCCAGCAGCCGACGACCCATCAACCCCACAGTTACGCAGTATTCT.

CDR3 region: CASSSRTEVSYNEQFF. CDR3 bases: TGTGCCAGCAGTTCTCGGACGGAAGTCTCCTACAATGAGCAGTTCTTC. This sequence joins TRBV12-3 or TRBV12-4 and TRBJ2-1; unclear D gene. The CDR3 is 16 amino acids. Trimming shortened V by 4 bases and J by 0 bases, and 13 bases separated the two germline ends.

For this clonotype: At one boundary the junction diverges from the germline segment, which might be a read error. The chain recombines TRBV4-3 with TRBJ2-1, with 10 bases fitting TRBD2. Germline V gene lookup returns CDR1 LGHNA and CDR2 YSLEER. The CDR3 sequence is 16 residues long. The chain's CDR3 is CAISQGGASGRTEQFF. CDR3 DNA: TGCGCCATCAGCCAAGGGGGTGCTAGCGGGAGAACTGAGCAGTTCTTC.

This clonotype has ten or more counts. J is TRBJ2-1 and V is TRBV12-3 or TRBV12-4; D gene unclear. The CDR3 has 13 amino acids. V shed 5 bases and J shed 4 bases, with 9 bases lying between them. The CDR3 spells CASSRKKYNEQFF. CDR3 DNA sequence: TGTGCCAGCAGTCGGAAAAAATACAATGAGCAGTTCTTC.